This TCR beta chain was sequenced for a study of T cell responses to AZD1222 COVID-19 vaccine. In the case of this clone: Its target is unknown.

Produced via immunoSEQ multiplex PCR; TCRdb's table is partial and in-frame only. The sample has under 150,000 clones; approximately 85% are singletons. The CDR3 is 12 residues long. Looked up from germline, CDR1 is LNHDA and CDR2 is SQIVND (reference sequence). V was pared by 5 bases and J by 6 bases, with 8 bases between. Study-level findings and limits: It should be noted that donors were predominantly white British and more often female, and clonal diversity was possibly underestimated. Two AZD1222 administrations were followed by greater Spike-specific TCR breadth and depth.

The source is an adult in good health. The chain recombines TRBV19 with TRBJ2-1, with D perhaps matching TRBD2 (5 bases). This sample comprised peripheral blood, obtained on day 0 of MenACWY control vaccination. The DNA of the CDR3 is TGTGCCAGTAGTTACGAGGGCAATGAGCAGTTCTTC. Protein product: CASSYEGNEQFF. The full variable domain, in which reference TRBV19 and TRBJ2-1 provide the parts outside the CDR3, is DGGITQSPKYLFRKEGQNVTLSCEQNLNHDAMYWYRQDPGQGLRLIYYSQIVNDFQKGDIAEGYSVSREKKESFPLTVTSAQKNPTAFYLCASSYEGNEQFFGPGTRLTVL.